The sample holds one count of the clone carrying this TCR beta chain. Its target is unknown. Germline lookup yields CDR1 MGHRA and CDR2 YSYEKL. The junction had 4 bases not matched to a gene; V was cut back by 0 bases and J by 6 bases. This CDR3 is 14 amino acids long. TCRdb's table, derived via immunoSEQ multiplex PCR, lists solely in-frame clones and lacks some. Among fewer than 95,000 clones listed, under 95% were seen once. The data were taken from a study of OX40 agonist ivuxolimab in advanced cancers. For the study at large: The study enrolled dose-escalation patients with hepatocellular carcinoma, melanoma, renal cell or head and neck cancer.

Study-level points and caveats: On average, a greater number of expanded clones characterised CD8+ T cells relative to CD4+. Clonal expansion from baseline to week 6 occurred in both CD4+ and CD8+ T cells.

This sequence joins TRBV4-1 and TRBJ1-2; 7 nucleotides line up with TRBD1. Sequenced material: CD4+ or CD8+ T cells sorted from blood, taken in a trial of the OX40 agonist ivuxolimab. The sequence came from an adult with an advanced solid tumor such as melanoma, head and neck, liver or kidney cancer. The CDR3 sequence is CASSQERDRDGYTF. In nucleotides, the CDR3 is TGCGCCAGCAGCCAAGAAAGGGACAGAGATGGCTACACCTTC.